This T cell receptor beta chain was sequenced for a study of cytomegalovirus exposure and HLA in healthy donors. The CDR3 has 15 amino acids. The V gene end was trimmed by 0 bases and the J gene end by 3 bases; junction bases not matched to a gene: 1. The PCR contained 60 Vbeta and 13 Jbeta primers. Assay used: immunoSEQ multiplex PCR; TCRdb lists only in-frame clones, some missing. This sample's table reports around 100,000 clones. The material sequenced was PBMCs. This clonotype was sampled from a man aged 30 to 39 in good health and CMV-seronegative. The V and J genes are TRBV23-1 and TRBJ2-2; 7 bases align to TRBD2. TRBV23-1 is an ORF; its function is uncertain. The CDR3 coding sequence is TGCGCCAGCAGTCAATCGGGGGGGGACACCGGGGAGCTGTTTTTT. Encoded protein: CASSQSGGDTGELFF.